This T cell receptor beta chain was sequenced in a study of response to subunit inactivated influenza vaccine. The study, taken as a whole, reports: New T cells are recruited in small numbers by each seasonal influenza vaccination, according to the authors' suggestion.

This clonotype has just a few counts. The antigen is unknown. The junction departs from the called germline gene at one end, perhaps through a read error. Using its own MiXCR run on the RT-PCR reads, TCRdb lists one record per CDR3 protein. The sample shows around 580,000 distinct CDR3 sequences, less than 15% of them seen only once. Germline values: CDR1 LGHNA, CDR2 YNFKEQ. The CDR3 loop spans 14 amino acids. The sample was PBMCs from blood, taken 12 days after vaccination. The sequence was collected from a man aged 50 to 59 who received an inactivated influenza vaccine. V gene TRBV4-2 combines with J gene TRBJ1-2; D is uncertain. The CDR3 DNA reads TGTACCAGCAGCCATCGTCGCAGTCGTTATGGCTACACCTTC. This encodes CTSSHRRSRYGYTF.